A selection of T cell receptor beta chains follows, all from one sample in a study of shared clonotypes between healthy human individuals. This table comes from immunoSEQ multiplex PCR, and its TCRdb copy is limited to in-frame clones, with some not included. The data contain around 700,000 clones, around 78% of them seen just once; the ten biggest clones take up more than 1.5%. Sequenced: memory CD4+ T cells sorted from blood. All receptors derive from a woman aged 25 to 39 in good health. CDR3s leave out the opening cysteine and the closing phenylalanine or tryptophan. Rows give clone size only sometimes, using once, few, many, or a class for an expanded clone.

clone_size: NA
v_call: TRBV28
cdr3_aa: ASSPLQGGLSKLF

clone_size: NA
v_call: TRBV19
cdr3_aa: ASSTARLAGDGETQY

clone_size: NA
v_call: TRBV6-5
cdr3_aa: ASRSGFRESAQH

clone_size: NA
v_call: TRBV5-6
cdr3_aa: ASSINNEQF

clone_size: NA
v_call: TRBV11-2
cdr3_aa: ASSLRTGVRYGYT

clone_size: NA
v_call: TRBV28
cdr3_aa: ASSSPHGGDENTIY

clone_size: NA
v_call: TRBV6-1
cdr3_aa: ASKSNRGADTQY

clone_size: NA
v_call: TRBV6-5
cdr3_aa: ASSYTGTGEKKLF

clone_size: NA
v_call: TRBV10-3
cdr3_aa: ASRWAGQETQY

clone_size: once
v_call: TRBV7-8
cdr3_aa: ASSSLNLRLF

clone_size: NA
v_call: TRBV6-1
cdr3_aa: ASSESVAGNNQPQH

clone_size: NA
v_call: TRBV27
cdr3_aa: ANPGYDYEQY

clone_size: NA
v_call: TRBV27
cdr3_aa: ASSPMGAASYEQY

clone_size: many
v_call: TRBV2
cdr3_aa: ASSEEGQGQGGYT

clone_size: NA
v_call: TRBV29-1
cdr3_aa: SVEDPSGRNYEQY

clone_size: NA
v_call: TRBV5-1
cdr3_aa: ASSPGQPGEAF

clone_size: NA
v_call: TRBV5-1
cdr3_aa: ASSLQGFGTDTQY

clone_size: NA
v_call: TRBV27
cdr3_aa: ASTRQGSRDTQY

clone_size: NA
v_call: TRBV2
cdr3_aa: ASSAFGVGETQY

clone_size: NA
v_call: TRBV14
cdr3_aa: ASSQERSWEVHNEQF

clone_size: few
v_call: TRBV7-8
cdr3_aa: ASSFRRGNGDQPQH

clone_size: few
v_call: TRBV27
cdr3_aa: ASSKRELYNEQF

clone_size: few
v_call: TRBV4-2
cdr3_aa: ASSQDSGLAGGEQF

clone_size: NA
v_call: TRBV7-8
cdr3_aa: ASSLGAAYMNTEAF

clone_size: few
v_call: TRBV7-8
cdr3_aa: ASSPMTSTNIQY

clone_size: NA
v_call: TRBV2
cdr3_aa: ASGVLNEQF

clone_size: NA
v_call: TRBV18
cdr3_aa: ASSTGSTNEQF

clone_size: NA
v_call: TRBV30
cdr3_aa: AWSQTPGHAEAF

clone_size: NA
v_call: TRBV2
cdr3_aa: ASSEEGPGANVLT

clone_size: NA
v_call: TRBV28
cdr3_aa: ASSLFGTANQETQY

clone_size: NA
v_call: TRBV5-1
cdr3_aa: ASSPGTLGTEAF

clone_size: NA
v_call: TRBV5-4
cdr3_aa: ASSLENSYEQY

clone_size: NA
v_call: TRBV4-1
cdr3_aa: ASSQDKLPTSGANVLT

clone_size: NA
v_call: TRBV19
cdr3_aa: ASSIDPDQPQH

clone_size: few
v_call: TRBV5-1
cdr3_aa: ASRAGTSLDEQY

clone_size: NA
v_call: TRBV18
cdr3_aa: ASSPSGGDTEAF

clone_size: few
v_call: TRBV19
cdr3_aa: ATLAGNTIY

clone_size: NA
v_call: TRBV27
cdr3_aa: ASSPTGAAGYT

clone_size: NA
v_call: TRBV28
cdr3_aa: ASSLGRIYEQY

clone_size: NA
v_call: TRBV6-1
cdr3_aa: ASSEDRGLETQY